This T cell receptor (beta chain) is drawn from a study of multiple sclerosis patients with progressive multifocal leukoencephalopathy. The CDR3 consists of 15 residues. Trimming took 3 bases from V and 6 from J, leaving 18 bases between them. Germline CDR1 SGHAT, CDR2 FQNNGV. TCRdb keeps only in-frame clones here, not all; method: immunoSEQ multiplex PCR. Of 29,000 or so clones listed, under 90% are singletons. Time point: 6 to 7 months of natalizumab therapy. The clonotype originates from a human donor with multiple sclerosis. The source material was PBMCs, sampled from a patient treated with natalizumab. The rearrangement links TRBV11-2 to TRBJ2-7; tentatively, D is TRBD1 or TRBD2 (5 bases each). The CDR3, as DNA: TGTGCCAGCAGCTTGACCGCCGGGACCACCCCCGAGCAGTACTTC. Translating it yields CASSLTAGTTPEQYF.